The subject of this entry is one TCR beta chain. As yet, its antigen is unknown. This specimen belongs to a study of PD-1 blockade in classical Hodgkin lymphoma. At the level of the study: With a 2-week interval, patients received intravenous nivolumab at 3 mg/kg. Study results and caveats: Baseline TCR diversity was reportedly lower in newly diagnosed patients than healthy donors. In CD4+ cells, TCR diversity went up significantly by C4D1, but in CD8+ cells it did not.

In every patient, relapse followed autologous stem cell transplantation, while exposure to brentuximab vedotin differed. Assay used: immunoSEQ multiplex PCR; TCRdb lists only in-frame clones, some missing. This sample has under 30,000 clones, with roughly two thirds found just once. The V gene lost 3 bases and the J gene lost 0 bases, with 9 bases spanning the gap. The CDR3 runs 14 residues. CDR1 and CDR2 from the germline V gene are SGHRS and YFSETQ. The clonotype originates from a human donor with classical Hodgkin lymphoma. The chain carries TRBV5-1 and TRBJ1-1; D is perhaps TRBD1 (5 bases). The sample in question was peripheral blood mononuclear cells (PBMCs), obtained before the second cycle of nivolumab. The CDR3 loop is CASSSSGVNTEAFF. Written as DNA, the CDR3 is TGCGCCAGCAGCTCCTCGGGGGTGAACACTGAAGCTTTCTTT.